The clone carrying this T cell receptor beta chain was counted a single time. The entry originates in a study of blood T cell repertoires in COVID-19. About the research overall: The study drew acute and convalescent COVID-19 samples from the United States, Italy and Spain. T cells, B-cell-depleted T cells, or PBMCs supplied cDNA or gDNA.

Per germline, CDR1 LNHDA and CDR2 SQIVND (reference sequence). The CDR3 spans 17 residues. V shed 5 bases and J shed 1 base, with 20 bases lying between them. Per the study methods: Reference gene primer amplification gave estimated nucleated cell counts. The table came from immunoSEQ multiplex PCR; TCRdb's copy has only in-frame clones and leaves some out. The V and J calls and clone size were taken over from that table, and D and trimming were inferred from the DNA. Seen here are fewer than 300,000 clones, under 90% observed once, and the top ten hold roughly 2.9%. Sequencing was performed on peripheral blood. The clonotype comes from a woman aged 55-70 years with active or convalescent COVID-19. The rearrangement links TRBV19 to TRBJ1-2; D is perhaps TRBD1 (5 bases). CDR3 bases: TGTGCCAGTAGTGACCCGAAGAGAAGGGGTTATAACTATGGCTACACCTTC. Its protein product is CASSDPKRRGYNYGYTF.